Following are 25 T cell receptor beta chains from one sample sequenced in a study of beta chain features in type 1 diabetes. Overall study results and limits: Shorter TCRB CDR3s, moderately but significantly so, were found in Type 1 diabetes patients in all four CD4+ subsets.

Sequenced material consisted of expressed TCRB transcripts (all of the isolated RNA was reverse transcribed). Data came from immunoSEQ multiplex PCR; TCRdb stores just in-frame clones and leaves some out. This sample has more than 250,000 clones, with approximately 15% found just once. No antigen is known for these receptors. Sequencing was carried out using naive CD4+ T cells from blood. The source is a man aged 18 to 30 with type 1 diabetes.

J is TRBJ2-6 and V is TRBV27; D perhaps matches TRBD2 (5 bases). The CDR3 is made up of 15 amino acids. The germline V gene has CDR1 MNHEY and CDR2 SMNVEV (reference sequence). The ends were cut back, 5 bases at V and 3 bases at J, with 11 bases in the middle. In DNA, the CDR3 is TGTGCCAGCAGTAGTCCAGGAGGTGGGGCCAACGTCCTGACTTTC. As protein: CASSSPGGGANVLTF.

The chain recombines TRBV4-1 with TRBJ1-2; D not resolved. Germline loops: CDR1 MGHRA, CDR2 YSYEKL. This CDR3 region has 14 residues. V was clipped by 0 bases and J by 2 bases, with 7 bases between them. The CDR3 protein is CASSQDPGNYGYTF. DNA for the CDR3: TGCGCCAGCAGCCAAGATCCGGGGAACTATGGCTACACCTTC.

Only a few counts were recorded for this clone. The genes are TRBV30 and TRBJ1-1; 7 bases line up with TRBD1. V lost 2 bases, J lost 9 bases, and 15 bases stayed unmatched. This CDR3 contains 15 residues. CDR1 GTSNPN and CDR2 SVGIG come from the germline V gene (reference sequence). CDR3 sequence reads: CAWSPETWWGQQAFF. As DNA, the CDR3 is TGTGCCTGGAGTCCCGAGACCTGGTGGGGACAGCAAGCTTTCTTT.

This clone has more than one count but fewer than ten. CDR3: CSVRGPNQPQHF. DNA for the CDR3: TGCAGCGTTCGCGGTCCCAATCAGCCCCAGCATTTT. The chain uses TRBV29-1 and TRBJ1-5; D is undetermined. The CDR3 totals 12 residues. Between the trimmed V and J ends, which lost 5 bases and 3 bases, there was a span of 8 bases. The germline gives CDR1 SQVTM, CDR2 ANQGSEA.

This chain connects TRBV29-1 to TRBJ1-4; D unresolved. Germline values: CDR1 SQVTM, CDR2 ANQGSEA. The CDR3 runs 12 residues. This CDR3 reads CSVGRINEKLFF. The CDR3 DNA follows: TGCAGTGTAGGCAGGATTAATGAAAAACTGTTTTTT.

The genes are TRBV30 and TRBJ1-4, with 8 bases fitting TRBD1. The CDR3 is made up of 14 amino acids. V was clipped by 0 bases and J by 8 bases; unmatched bases: 5. Germline CDR1 GTSNPN, CDR2 SVGIG (reference sequence). The CDR3 region is CAWSVQGASEKLFF. In nucleotides, the CDR3 is TGTGCCTGGAGTGTCCAGGGGGCCTCGGAAAAACTGTTTTTT.

This chain joins TRBV6-6 and TRBJ2-7; D is perhaps TRBD2 (6 bases). The V and J ends lost 6 bases and 3 bases respectively, with 18 bases between them. This CDR3 spans 15 amino acids. Germline V gene sequence: CDR1 MNHNY, CDR2 SVGAGI (reference sequence). The DNA of the CDR3 is TGTGCCAGCAGCCGAACACGACTAGAGAACTACGAGCAGTACTTC. Protein: CASSRTRLENYEQYF.

This clone was seen more than once but under ten times. The rearrangement links TRBV25-1 to TRBJ1-5; D not certain. CDR1 and CDR2 (germline): MGHDK, SYGVNS. The ends were cut back, 4 bases at V and 6 bases at J, with 16 bases in the middle. The CDR3 extends over 15 amino acids. Here the CDR3 reads CASSVAGFEGQPQHF. CDR3 sequence (DNA): TGTGCCAGCAGTGTCGCGGGGTTTGAGGGTCAGCCCCAGCATTTT.

The chain is built from TRBV27 and TRBJ1-2; tentatively, D is TRBD1 (6 bases). The germline V and J ends were trimmed by 5 bases and 4 bases, with 14 bases remaining between them. This CDR3 is built from 14 residues. CDR1 MNHEY and CDR2 SMNVEV come from the germline V gene (reference sequence). CDR3 loop: CASSLPGQGYGYTF. CDR3 DNA sequence: TGTGCCAGCAGTCTCCCGGGACAAGGCTATGGCTACACCTTC.

This clone was observed a few times. This chain links TRBV30 with TRBJ2-5, with TRBD1 as a possible D gene (5 bases). Trimming stripped 0 bases from V and 2 bases from J, with 7 bases between. Germline V gene sequence: CDR1 GTSNPN, CDR2 SVGIG (reference sequence). The CDR3 contains 13 residues. The CDR3 loop is CAWSVQEQETQYF. CDR3 coding DNA: TGTGCCTGGAGTGTACAGGAGCAAGAGACCCAGTACTTC. The whole variable domain, filled in from reference TRBV30 and TRBJ2-5, reads SQTIHQWPATLVQPVGSPLSLECTVEGTSNPNLYWYRQAAGRGLQLLFYSVGIGQISSEVPQNLSASRPQDRQFILSSKKLLLSDSGFYLCAWSVQEQETQYFGPGTRLLVL.

The V gene is TRBV9, the J gene TRBJ2-1; 7 nucleotides match TRBD2. The CDR3 contains 14 residues. J gave up 7 bases and V 3 bases, and 7 bases lay outside the gene matches. Germline V CDR1 and CDR2: SGDLS, YYNGEE. The CDR3 region is CASSAGLGENEQFF. The CDR3 nucleotides are TGTGCCAGCAGCGCCGGACTAGGAGAGAATGAGCAGTTCTTC.

The chain links TRBV5-1 to TRBJ2-2; no reliable D call. V lost 2 bases, J lost 3 bases, and 5 bases lay in between. The CDR3 has 13 amino acids. Germline V CDR1 and CDR2: SGHRS, YFSETQ. DNA of the CDR3: TGCGCCAGCAGCTTCCAGGACACCGGGGAGCTGTTTTTT. It specifies CASSFQDTGELFF.

The chain uses TRBV5-4 and TRBJ2-1, with TRBD2 matching over 7 bases. Trimming removed 4 bases from V and 4 bases from J; junction bases left unmatched: 8. The germline CDR1 and CDR2 sequences are SGHNT and YYREEE (reference sequence). This CDR3 is 15 amino acids long. The CDR3 DNA sequence: TGTGCCAGCAGCCGAGGACTAGGTAGATACAATGAGCAGTTCTTC. Translation gives CASSRGLGRYNEQFF.

The chain recombines TRBV7-2 with TRBJ2-7; 10 bases line up with TRBD1. With V trimmed by 2 bases and J by 2 bases, 3 bases remained unmatched. Germline-derived CDR1 and CDR2 are SGHTA and FQGNSA. The CDR3 runs 15 residues. CDR3 loop: CASSLMGQGPYEQYF. CDR3 nucleotide sequence: TGTGCCAGCAGCTTAATGGGACAGGGGCCCTACGAGCAGTACTTC.

This clone was detected only a few times. V and J are TRBV5-1 and TRBJ2-5; TRBD1 matches at 11 bases. CDR3 size: 14 residues. The V and J ends lost 5 bases and 2 bases, in that order; junction bases with no gene match: 2. The V gene's germline CDR1 is SGHRS and CDR2 YFSETQ. The CDR3 protein is CASSRDRGQETQYF. For the CDR3, the DNA is TGCGCCAGCAGTCGGGACAGGGGGCAAGAGACCCAGTACTTC.

This clone was seen more than once but under ten times. V gene TRBV4-3 combines with J gene TRBJ1-1, with D perhaps matching TRBD1 (5 bases). The CDR3 length is 15 residues. Trimming shortened V by 1 base and J by 3 bases, and 12 bases separated the two germline ends. Germline CDR1 LGHNA, CDR2 YSLEER. The DNA for the CDR3 is TGCGCCAGCAGCCAAGCTCAGGGTGTTGACACTGAAGCTTTCTTT. Protein: CASSQAQGVDTEAFF.

The rearrangement uses TRBV5-5 and TRBJ2-6, with D possibly matching TRBD1 (5 bases). Germline V lookup: CDR1 SGHKS, CDR2 YYEKEE (reference sequence). The CDR3 covers 15 residues. Trimming shortened V by 1 base and J by 4 bases, and 9 bases separated the two germline ends. This CDR3 reads CASSLSRAGANVLTF. For the CDR3, the DNA is TGTGCCAGCAGCTTGAGCAGGGCCGGGGCCAACGTCCTGACTTTC.

In its sample, this clone was seen a few times. The rearrangement links TRBV9 to TRBJ2-1; tentatively, D is TRBD2 (6 bases). V was cut by 3 bases and J by 8 bases, with 18 bases left in between. The CDR3 totals 15 residues. Germline loops: CDR1 SGDLS, CDR2 YYNGEE. The CDR3 loop is CASSESGGRVDEQFF. The CDR3 DNA reads as TGTGCCAGCAGCGAATCCGGGGGAAGGGTCGATGAGCAGTTCTTC.

This clone has only a few counts. The rearrangement links TRBV7-2 to TRBJ1-2; 7 nucleotides agree with TRBD1. CDR3 size: 13 residues. V shed 7 bases, J shed 4 bases, and the junction held 6 bases outside the gene matches. Per the germline V gene, CDR1 is SGHTA and CDR2 is FQGNSA. DNA of the CDR3: TGTGCCAGCAACCGGGACAGCTTCTATGGCTACACCTTC. This translates into CASNRDSFYGYTF. Supplemented by reference TRBV7-2 and TRBJ1-2, the full variable domain reads GAGVSQSPSNKVTEKGKDVELRCDPISGHTALYWYRQSLGQGLEFLIYFQGNSAPDKSGLPSDRFSAERTGGSVSTLTIQRTQQEDSAVYLCASNRDSFYGYTFGSGTRLTVV.

This clone has only a few counts. The chain couples TRBV18 to TRBJ2-7; weak D call: TRBD1 (5 bases). This CDR3 has 17 amino acids. From germline, CDR1 is KGHSH and CDR2 LQKENI. The V and J ends lost 1 base and 6 bases respectively, with 22 bases between them. The CDR3 sequence is CASSPLRAQSRGIEQYF. CDR3 bases: TGTGCCAGCTCACCACTCCGGGCCCAGTCTAGGGGAATCGAGCAGTACTTC.

This clone appeared a few times. V is TRBV19 and J is TRBJ2-3; 13 nucleotides align to TRBD2. This CDR3 is 17 amino acids long. The trim removed 5 bases at V and 3 bases at J, leaving 8 bases unmatched. CDR1 is LNHDA, CDR2 SQIVND, per germline (reference sequence). The CDR3 bases are TGTGCCAGTAGTCCCCCACTAGCGGGGGGGCGTACAGATACGCAGTATTTT. This translates into CASSPPLAGGRTDTQYF.

The rearrangement joins TRBV28 to TRBJ2-7, with D maybe TRBD2 (6 bases). Trimming left V 8 bases short and J 7 bases short, with 15 bases between. The CDR3 runs to 12 residues. From germline, CDR1 is MDHEN and CDR2 SYDVKM. The CDR3 bases are TGTGCCAGCTTAGCCGCGGGGAGAGAGCAGTACTTC. Amino acids: CASLAAGREQYF.

The table lists this clone with a few counts. V is TRBV2 and J is TRBJ1-1; D not resolved. The CDR3 runs 14 residues. The ends were cut back, 4 bases at V and 2 bases at J, with 11 bases in the middle. Germline lookup yields CDR1 SNHLY and CDR2 FYNNEI. CDR3 protein: CASSVSGINTEAFF. The CDR3, as DNA: TGTGCCAGCAGTGTATCGGGGATTAACACTGAAGCTTTCTTT.

This clone was detected a few times. The chain employs TRBV19 and TRBJ2-2; D is unclear. The V end lost 3 bases, the J end lost 6 bases, and 8 bases lay between the germline ends. Looked up from germline, CDR1 is LNHDA and CDR2 is SQIVND (reference sequence). The CDR3 is 13 amino acids. CDR3 sequence (DNA): TGTGCCAGTAGTATTGGTCGGGCCGGGGAGCTGTTTTTT. The encoded protein is CASSIGRAGELFF.

J is TRBJ1-1 and V is TRBV28; 9 nucleotides line up with TRBD1. Trimming took 6 bases from V and 1 from J; bases not matched to a gene: 9. The V gene's germline CDR1 is MDHEN and CDR2 SYDVKM. The CDR3 extends over 16 amino acids. CDR3 nucleotides: TGTGCCAGCAGCCTCCTTCCGGGACAGGGGAACACTGAAGCTTTCTTT. Translating it yields CASSLLPGQGNTEAFF.